These 24 T cell receptor beta chains came from one sample sequenced in a study of T cell changes during pregnancy in multiple sclerosis (dated by TCRdb to the late 2010s). Preparation of the library involved the immunoSEQ multiplex PCR assay. TCRdb stores this immuneACCESS table with in-frame sequences only. Part of the clones is absent; in the studies checked, under half of the shortfall reflects unresolved V genes, and no reason is known for the rest. In all, the sample holds 30,000 to 35,000 clones, and approximately 86% of those were seen once. The ten largest clones capture about 9.5% of the sample. Sequencing used CD8+ T cells from peripheral blood mononuclear cells, obtained in the first trimester of pregnancy. These receptor sequences come from a female donor with multiple sclerosis, enrolled in a pregnancy study.

This clone appeared once. The chain carries TRBV7-9 and TRBJ2-3; weak D call: TRBD2 (5 bases). Germline V gene lookup returns CDR1 SEHNR and CDR2 FQNEAQ (reference sequence). CDR3 length: 14 amino acids. V dropped 5 bases and J dropped 2 bases, with 11 bases sitting between them. CDR3 sequence reads: CASSPRVVTDTQYF. In DNA, the CDR3 is TGTGCCAGCAGCCCGAGGGTGGTCACAGATACGCAGTATTTT. Variable domain in full (rest from reference TRBV7-9 and TRBJ2-3): DTGVSQNPRHKITKRGQNVTFRCDPISEHNRLYWYRQTLGQGPEFLTYFQNEAQLEKSRLLSDRFSAERPKGSFSTLEIQRTEQGDSAMYLCASSPRVVTDTQYFGPGTRLTVL.

The V call is TRBV7-9, the J call TRBJ2-1, with 7 bases fitting TRBD1. The V and J ends lost 0 bases and 5 bases, in that order; junction bases with no gene match: 4. Per the germline V gene, CDR1 is SEHNR and CDR2 is FQNEAQ (reference sequence). This CDR3 region has 15 residues. CDR3 nucleotides: TGTGCCAGCAGCTTAGCAGGGGGCGCTCACAATGAGCAGTTCTTC. Protein: CASSLAGGAHNEQFF. The full variable domain, rest sourced from reference TRBV7-9 and TRBJ2-1, is DTGVSQNPRHKITKRGQNVTFRCDPISEHNRLYWYRQTLGQGPEFLTYFQNEAQLEKSRLLSDRFSAERPKGSFSTLEIQRTEQGDSAMYLCASSLAGGAHNEQFFGPGTRLTVL.

J is TRBJ1-1 and V is TRBV7-2, with 8 bases identical to TRBD1. The germline V gene has CDR1 SGHTA and CDR2 FQGNSA. There are 15 residues in the CDR3. The V and J ends lost 6 bases and 0 bases, in that order; junction bases with no gene match: 6. CDR3 residues: CASSLNRGMNTEAFF. The CDR3 DNA follows: TGTGCCAGCAGTCTCAACAGGGGGATGAACACTGAAGCTTTCTTT. The full variable domain, in which reference TRBV7-2 and TRBJ1-1 provide the parts outside the CDR3, is GAGVSQSPSNKVTEKGKDVELRCDPISGHTALYWYRQSLGQGLEFLIYFQGNSAPDKSGLPSDRFSAERTGGSVSTLTIQRTQQEDSAVYLCASSLNRGMNTEAFFGQGTRLTVV.

This clone was counted only a few times. The chain has TRBV14 and TRBJ2-1, with 8 bases lining up with TRBD1. Germline CDR1 and CDR2: SGHDN and FVKESK. The CDR3 loop spans 16 amino acids. V gave up 0 bases and J gave up 2 bases; unmatched junction bases: 3. CDR3 protein: CASSQEQGDTYNEQFF. The CDR3 DNA is TGTGCCAGCAGCCAAGAACAGGGGGACACCTACAATGAGCAGTTCTTC.

This chain uses TRBV4-3 with TRBJ1-1; the D gene is possibly TRBD1 (5 bases). The CDR3 covers 16 residues. Trimming stripped 0 bases from V and 5 bases from J, with 16 bases between. CDR1 is LGHNA and CDR2 is YSLEER in the germline V gene. CDR3 nucleotides: TGCGCCAGCAGCCAAGATCGCGGAGGGGTTTGGACTGAAGCTTTCTTT. Its translation is CASSQDRGGVWTEAFF.

This chain uses TRBV19 with TRBJ1-6; D is uncertain. The V gene's germline CDR1 is LNHDA and CDR2 SQIVND (reference sequence). V dropped 2 bases and J dropped 0 bases, with 14 bases sitting between them. The CDR3 is made up of 18 amino acids. As DNA, the CDR3 is TGTGCCAGTAGTATAAGTGCGGACGGGAGCTCCTATAATTCACCCCTCCACTTT. Translated: CASSISADGSSYNSPLHF.

The chain joins TRBV6-5 to TRBJ2-5, with a tentative D call TRBD1 (5 bases). This CDR3 spans 15 amino acids. Germline CDR1 reads MNHEY; CDR2 reads SVGAGI. V lost 2 bases and J lost 1, with 11 bases in between. The CDR3 DNA sequence: TGTGCCAGCAGTTACGGGGCCGCCCCCCAAGAGACCCAGTACTTC. The encoded protein is CASSYGAAPQETQYF.

The chain recombines TRBV4-1 with TRBJ2-1; 9 bases match TRBD1. The CDR3 runs to 17 residues. V trimming: 4 bases; J trimming: 6 bases; junction bases outside the gene matches: 13. The germline V gene has CDR1 MGHRA and CDR2 YSYEKL. CDR3 in amino acids: CASSRDRGGRVRNEQFF. DNA of the CDR3: TGCGCCAGCAGCCGTGACAGGGGGGGACGAGTACGCAATGAGCAGTTCTTC.

The V call is TRBV28, the J call TRBJ2-3, with D tentatively TRBD1 (6 bases). V lost 11 bases to trimming and J lost 1 base, with 19 bases between them. Germline V gene lookup returns CDR1 MDHEN and CDR2 SYDVKM. The CDR3 is 15 amino acids. The CDR3 sequence is CAAYNRASRTDTQYF. The CDR3 region has the DNA TGTGCCGCGTACAACAGGGCTTCTCGCACAGATACGCAGTATTTT.

The chain joins TRBV30 to TRBJ1-5; 7 nucleotides align to TRBD1. The CDR3 is 16 residues long. V lost 5 bases and J lost 0; bases outside the gene matches: 10. The germline gives CDR1 GTSNPN, CDR2 SVGIG (reference sequence). This CDR3 reads CAWGQAQGVSNQPQHF. CDR3 coding DNA: TGTGCCTGGGGACAGGCCCAGGGTGTTAGCAATCAGCCCCAGCATTTT.

J is TRBJ1-5 and V is TRBV5-1, with D possibly being TRBD1 (5 bases). The CDR3 spans 14 residues. Trimming pared 1 base from V and 4 bases from J, leaving 9 bases between. CDR1 and CDR2 from the germline V gene are SGHRS and YFSETQ. The CDR3 DNA is TGCGCCAGCAGCTTGCGCGGGGCAAATCAGCCCCAGCATTTT. Its protein product is CASSLRGANQPQHF.

The DNA of the CDR3 is TGTGCCAGCAGTTACGATGGGGGCGCTTCCTACGAGCAGTACTTC. Translating it yields CASSYDGGASYEQYF. V gene TRBV6-6 combines with J gene TRBJ2-7; D possibly corresponds to TRBD1 (6 bases). Germline CDR1 MNHNY, CDR2 SVGAGI (reference sequence). The CDR3 is 15 amino acids. Trimming pared 2 bases from V and 1 base from J, leaving 12 bases between.

The chain combines TRBV19 with TRBJ1-2; unclear D gene. The length of the CDR3 is 12 residues. The germline V gene has CDR1 LNHDA and CDR2 SQIVND (reference sequence). Trimming pared 7 bases from V and 2 bases from J, leaving 8 bases between. The CDR3 DNA sequence: TGTGCCAGTATCGCGGGGAACTATGGCTACACCTTC. Translated, it gives CASIAGNYGYTF.

This clone occurred once. The chain links TRBV27 to TRBJ2-6, with a weak D call TRBD1 (6 bases). Trimming took off 4 bases at V and 3 bases at J, with 19 bases between the two ends. CDR1 is MNHEY, CDR2 SMNVEV, per germline (reference sequence). There are 18 residues in the CDR3. The CDR3 nucleotides are TGTGCCAGCAGTTCCTGGGGGTCAGGGGACCATGGGGCCAACGTCCTGACTTTC. Its translation is CASSSWGSGDHGANVLTF.

The chain has TRBV27 and TRBJ2-1, with 7 bases aligning to TRBD1. V shed 7 bases, J shed 4 bases, and the junction held 7 bases outside the gene matches. Per the germline V gene, CDR1 is MNHEY and CDR2 is SMNVEV (reference sequence). This CDR3 has 14 residues. Here the CDR3 reads CASTYGDSYNEQFF. The CDR3 nucleotides read TGTGCCAGCACCTACGGGGACAGTTACAATGAGCAGTTCTTC.

The chain carries TRBV5-4 and TRBJ2-7, with a weak D call TRBD1 (6 bases). The CDR3 runs 16 residues. The germline V gene encodes CDR1 SGHNT and CDR2 YYREEE (reference sequence). V was pared by 2 bases and J by 6 bases, with 21 bases between. CDR3 DNA sequence: TGTGCCAGCAGCTTCAGGAACTGGGACATTTTAGGCGAGCAGTACTTC. This gives the protein CASSFRNWDILGEQYF.

The chain employs TRBV28 and TRBJ1-5; D is possibly TRBD1 (6 bases). Germline CDR1 MDHEN, CDR2 SYDVKM. This CDR3 spans 15 amino acids. V was trimmed by 5 bases and J by 8 bases, leaving 19 bases between them. The CDR3 loop reads CASSPRTAGIKPQHF. In DNA form, the CDR3 reads TGTGCCAGCAGTCCCCGGACAGCGGGGATCAAGCCCCAGCATTTT.

The V call is TRBV30, the J call TRBJ2-5; D might be TRBD2 (7 bases). Germline V lookup: CDR1 GTSNPN, CDR2 SVGIG (reference sequence). The CDR3 has 12 residues. The V and J ends lost 5 bases and 7 bases respectively, with 14 bases between them. This CDR3 reads CAWGGASGTQYF. For the CDR3, the DNA is TGTGCCTGGGGGGGGGCGTCCGGGACCCAGTACTTC.

The chain is built from TRBV28 and TRBJ2-1; 11 bases are a match to TRBD2. V lost 6 bases, J lost 1 base, and 5 bases stayed unmatched. CDR3 length: 16 residues. Germline assignment: CDR1 MDHEN and CDR2 SYDVKM. This chain's CDR3 is CASRGLAAGSYNEQFF. In nucleotides, the CDR3 is TGTGCCAGCAGGGGACTAGCGGCAGGTTCCTACAATGAGCAGTTCTTC.

The V and J genes are TRBV19 and TRBJ2-2; D unclear. Trimming removed 1 base from V and 4 bases from J, with 10 bases in between. CDR3 length equals 15 residues. Germline CDR1 reads LNHDA; CDR2 reads SQIVND (reference sequence). This CDR3 is CASSIVSYSTGELFF. The CDR3 nucleotides read TGTGCCAGTAGTATAGTGTCGTATAGCACCGGGGAGCTGTTTTTT. The variable domain in full, completed from reference TRBV19 and TRBJ2-2, reads DGGITQSPKYLFRKEGQNVTLSCEQNLNHDAMYWYRQDPGQGLRLIYYSQIVNDFQKGDIAEGYSVSREKKESFPLTVTSAQKNPTAFYLCASSIVSYSTGELFFGEGSRLTVL.

The chain has TRBV5-1 and TRBJ2-7; TRBD1 aligns across 12 bases. From germline, CDR1 is SGHRS and CDR2 YFSETQ. After removal of 3 bases from V and 7 bases from J, the junction contained 5 bases not matched to a gene. CDR3 length: 14 residues. The CDR3: CASSYRDRGLEQYF. In DNA form, the CDR3 reads TGCGCCAGCAGCTACCGGGACAGGGGGCTTGAGCAGTACTTC.

The chain carries TRBV10-3 and TRBJ1-3; D gene uncertain. V was clipped by 3 bases and J by 4 bases, with 10 bases between them. The V gene's germline CDR1 is ENHRY and CDR2 SYGVKD. The CDR3 runs to 14 residues. As DNA, the CDR3 is TGTGCCATCAGTGACCCAGACTCGGGAAACACCATATATTTT. Its translation: CAISDPDSGNTIYF.

V is TRBV28 and J is TRBJ2-7, with D maybe TRBD2 (5 bases). Germline-derived CDR1 and CDR2 are MDHEN and SYDVKM. This CDR3 contains 11 residues. V gave up 1 base and J gave up 8 bases, with 6 bases separating them. In DNA, the CDR3 is TGTGCCAGCAGTTTATCCGGGAAGCAGTACTTC. This encodes CASSLSGKQYF.

This chain uses TRBV11-2 with TRBJ2-7, with 9 positions matching TRBD1. This CDR3 comprises 14 residues. The germline CDR1 and CDR2 sequences are SGHAT and FQNNGV. Trimming at V came to 3 bases and at J to 2 bases, leaving 2 bases not matched to a gene. The CDR3 region is CASSFGQGTYEQYF. In nucleotides, the CDR3 is TGTGCCAGCAGCTTCGGACAGGGGACCTACGAGCAGTACTTC.